The 24 T cell receptor beta chains below come from one sample, sequenced in a study of regulatory T cells in long-lasting Graves disease (dated by TCRdb to the early 2020s). Taken with the paper, the label for time point translates to: newly diagnosed GD, antithyroid drugs for less than 3 months. For both TCR sequencing and RNA sequencing, RNA was extracted from PBMCs using TRIzol. The library was built by means of multiplex PCR. The reads were generated on an Illumina HiSeq 4000. iRepertoire HTBI primers and Arm-PCR amplification of CDR3 regions were used to construct TCR beta libraries. TCRdb cleaned the public reads at Q25 with fastp, built clones with MiXCR and kept in-frame beta chains. Rows with one shared CDR3 protein collapse into an entry with the most common genes and DNA. Counted in this sample were approximately 400,000 distinct CDR3 sequences; under 15% of them appeared once. Over 15% of the sample lies in the top ten.

These same data were also listed under a study on T cells in Graves' hyperthyroidism and ophthalmopathy.

The material sequenced was peripheral blood mononuclear cells (PBMCs), taken at new diagnosis, from a patient treated with antithyroid drugs. The receptor source for this set is a young woman with Graves disease. Donor details come from another sample of the same person, matched by shared clones.

This clonotype was counted only a few times. This chain connects TRBV15 to TRBJ2-7; D not certain. The CDR3 is 15 amino acids. Trimming shortened V by 3 bases and J by 2 bases, and 14 bases separated the two germline ends. Germline V CDR1 and CDR2: LNHNV, YYDKDF (reference sequence). For the CDR3, the DNA is TGTGCCACCAGCAGGGCAACGGATGAGGCCTACGAGCAGTACTTC. Its protein product is CATSRATDEAYEQYF.

The table lists this clonotype with a count of one. This may stem from a read error, because a much larger clone lies one nucleotide away. The J gene is TRBJ2-3, the V gene TRBV6-1, with a weak D call TRBD2 (6 bases). The DNA end favors TRBJ2-7, so the J call may be wrong. The CDR3 contains 13 residues. CDR1 MNHNS and CDR2 SASEGT come from the germline V gene. The CDR3 DNA follows: TGTGCCAGCAGTGAGCGGAGGGGTGGCGAGCAGTACTTC. This codes for CASSERRGGEQYF.

This clonotype was picked up many times. This rearrangement joins TRBV27 to TRBJ2-5; D is perhaps TRBD1 (5 bases). Looked up from germline, CDR1 is MNHEY and CDR2 is SMNVEV (reference sequence). V lost 5 bases and J lost 1, with 17 bases in between. The CDR3 consists of 16 residues. DNA of the CDR3: TGTGCCAGCAGTAAGCGACAGAGTGCTCGCCAAGAGACCCAGTACTTC. Residues: CASSKRQSARQETQYF.

In its sample, this clonotype was seen many times. The V call is TRBV7-2, the J call TRBJ2-7; D not certain. Trimming took 4 bases from V and 3 from J, leaving 7 bases between them. Germline V gene lookup returns CDR1 SGHTA and CDR2 FQGNSA. This CDR3 is built from 12 residues. The DNA for the CDR3 is TGTGCCAGCAGCTGGGTCGGCTACGAGCAGTACTTC. Translating gives CASSWVGYEQYF.

This clonotype came up many times. This chain uses TRBV12-3 or TRBV12-4 with TRBJ2-5; D gene uncertain. The CDR3 has 16 amino acids. V dropped 0 bases and J dropped 3 bases, with 14 bases sitting between them. The DNA for the CDR3 is TGTGCCAGCAGTTTAGCAACGCGACAAGGCGAAGAGACCCAGTACTTC. This translates into CASSLATRQGEETQYF.

The chain recombines TRBV27 with TRBJ2-5; D call uncertain. This CDR3 has 13 amino acids. V was pared by 4 bases and J by 5 bases, with 11 bases between. Germline assignment: CDR1 MNHEY and CDR2 SMNVEV (reference sequence). DNA for the CDR3: TGTGCCAGCAGTTCCCGGACGTGGGAGACCCAGTACTTC. This gives the protein CASSSRTWETQYF.

This clonotype was picked up a small number of times. The CDR3 reads CSASEIGYEQYF. Written as DNA, the CDR3 is TGCAGTGCTAGTGAAATAGGCTACGAGCAGTACTTC. V is TRBV20-1 and J is TRBJ2-7; D is undetermined. From germline, CDR1 is DFQATT and CDR2 SNEGSKA (reference sequence). With 3 bases removed from V and 3 bases from J, the gap between germline ends came to 9 bases. This CDR3 contains 12 residues.

This clonotype was recorded at least ten times. The rearrangement joins TRBV6-5 to TRBJ2-1, with D perhaps TRBD1 or TRBD2 (5 bases each). The CDR3 length is 18 residues. V was trimmed by 1 base and J by 1 base, leaving 17 bases between them. Per the germline V gene, CDR1 is MNHEY and CDR2 is SVGAGI. The CDR3 region has the DNA TGTGCCAGCAGTTACTATTTAGGGGCTAGCAAGTCCTACAATGAGCAGTTCTTC. Amino acid sequence: CASSYYLGASKSYNEQFF.

This clonotype has a count of ten or more. V usage is TRBV3-1 and J usage is TRBJ2-5; D is uncertain. V was trimmed by 3 bases and J by 4 bases, leaving 9 bases between them. The CDR3 is made up of 13 amino acids. Germline V gene sequence: CDR1 LGHDT, CDR2 YNNKEL (reference sequence). CDR3 region: CASSHDWGETQYF. CDR3 nucleotides: TGTGCCAGCAGCCACGACTGGGGAGAGACCCAGTACTTC.

This clonotype was observed a few times. The V gene is TRBV24-1, the J gene TRBJ2-2; the D is unclear. CDR1 and CDR2 (germline): KGHDR, SFDVKD. V shed 1 base and J shed 1 base, with 9 bases lying between them. This CDR3 has 16 amino acids. The CDR3 region is CATSDFRQLNTGELFF. The CDR3 DNA sequence: TGTGCCACCAGTGATTTTAGGCAACTGAACACCGGGGAGCTGTTTTTT.

This clonotype was picked up a small number of times. The chain is built from TRBV24-1 and TRBJ2-3; no firm D call. The CDR3 consists of 13 residues. The germline CDR1 and CDR2 sequences are KGHDR and SFDVKD. V lost 1 base and J 5 bases, leaving 6 bases between the germline ends. The CDR3 sequence is CATSDFSEDTQYF. The CDR3 coding sequence is TGTGCCACCAGTGATTTCTCGGAAGATACGCAGTATTTT.

This clonotype was counted ten times or more. This chain uses TRBV10-1 with TRBJ2-3, with a possible D match to TRBD2 (5 bases). The V end was cut by 5 bases, the J end by 4 bases, with 13 bases between. The CDR3 sequence is 14 residues long. CDR1 and CDR2 (germline): WNHNN, SYGVQD (reference sequence). The CDR3 protein is CASSMDSIPDTQYF. The CDR3 nucleotides read TGCGCCAGCAGTATGGACTCTATCCCAGATACGCAGTATTTT.

The chain links TRBV5-1 to TRBJ2-1, with D tentatively TRBD2 (5 bases). There are 14 residues in the CDR3. Per germline, CDR1 SGHRS and CDR2 YFSETQ. V was cut by 4 bases and J by 7 bases, with 15 bases left in between. The CDR3: CASSIGDTGNEQFF. In nucleotides, the CDR3 is TGCGCCAGCAGCATTGGTGATACGGGAAATGAGCAGTTCTTC.

This clonotype was observed a handful of times. CDR3 sequence reads: CASSLNQLGQGSGNTIYF. The CDR3 DNA reads as TGTGCCAGCAGCTTAAATCAACTCGGGCAGGGATCTGGAAACACCATATATTTT. J is TRBJ1-3 and V is TRBV7-6; weak D call: TRBD1 (5 bases). CDR1 and CDR2 (germline): SGHVS, FNYEAQ. This CDR3 region has 18 residues. Trimming removed 2 bases from V and 1 base from J, with 18 bases in between.

The chain combines TRBV9 with TRBJ2-7, with D uncertain. V was trimmed by 10 bases and J by 6 bases, leaving 14 bases between them. Germline V CDR1 and CDR2: SGDLS, YYNGEE. The CDR3 has 11 amino acids. CDR3 in DNA: TGTGCCTCCGCCTCGGGCCTCGAGCAGTACTTC. It is translated as CASASGLEQYF.

This clonotype was picked up a small number of times. The V call is TRBV5-1, the J call TRBJ2-3, with unresolved D. CDR1 and CDR2 (germline): SGHRS, YFSETQ. The V and J ends lost 0 bases and 0 bases respectively, with 23 bases between them. CDR3 length equals 20 residues. In nucleotides, the CDR3 is TGCGCCAGCAGCTTGGAGGGCACCCCCTGGCCACTACAAAGCACAGATACGCAGTATTTT. It translates to CASSLEGTPWPLQSTDTQYF.

Comment on this clonotype: At one end the junction does not follow the germline gene, possibly because of a read error. V usage is TRBV7-3 and J usage is TRBJ2-1, with D maybe TRBD2 (5 bases). The V gene's germline CDR1 is SGHTA and CDR2 FQGTGA. This CDR3 region has 15 residues. The DNA for the CDR3 is TGTACCAGCAGCCCCCGAGCGGAACTCTACAATGAGCAGCTCTTC. This translates into CTSSPRAELYNEQLF. Full variable domain (missing parts from reference TRBV7-3 and TRBJ2-1): GAGVSQTPSNKVTEKGKYVELRCDPISGHTALYWYRQSLGQGPEFLIYFQGTGAADDSGLPNDRFFAVRPEGSVSTLKIQRTERGDSAVYLCTSSPRAELYNEQLFGPGTRLTVL.

The CDR3 region has the DNA TGTGCCAGCAGCGTAGAATCCAGCCCGAAAAACAATGAGCAGTTCTTC. It specifies CASSVESSPKNNEQFF. The chain is built from TRBV9 and TRBJ2-1; D call uncertain. V was trimmed by 0 bases and J by 5 bases, leaving 15 bases between them. The CDR3 is made up of 16 amino acids. Germline lookup yields CDR1 SGDLS and CDR2 YYNGEE.

There are many counts of this clonotype. The J gene is TRBJ2-7, the V gene TRBV2; 10 bases map to TRBD2. In germline, CDR1 is SNHLY, CDR2 FYNNEI. CDR3 length equals 17 residues. V lost 3 bases and J lost 0; bases outside the gene matches: 8. CDR3 loop: CASSEGSLAGGSYEQYF. The CDR3 DNA reads as TGTGCCAGCAGTGAGGGGTCCTTAGCGGGAGGCTCCTACGAGCAGTACTTC.

This clonotype was observed a few times. V usage is TRBV7-6 and J usage is TRBJ2-1, with 8 positions matching TRBD2. Germline CDR1 and CDR2: SGHVS and FNYEAQ. This CDR3 region has 15 residues. V gave up 1 base and J gave up 5 bases; unmatched junction bases: 4. The CDR3: CASSLVWTSNNEQFF. CDR3 coding DNA: TGTGCCAGCAGCTTAGTTTGGACTAGCAACAATGAGCAGTTCTTC.

This chain connects TRBV14 to TRBJ2-2; the match to TRBD2 covers 10 bases. This CDR3 has 17 amino acids. Germline loops: CDR1 SGHDN, CDR2 FVKESK. The V segment lost 3 bases and the J segment 7 bases; nucleotides outside the gene matches: 11. CDR3 sequence: CASSHLAGAYRGGELFF. CDR3 nucleotides: TGTGCCAGCAGCCACCTAGCGGGAGCCTATCGAGGCGGGGAGCTGTTTTTT.

This clonotype has at least ten counts. The V call is TRBV20-1, the J call TRBJ2-1; 10 bases fit TRBD2. Germline V lookup: CDR1 DFQATT, CDR2 SNEGSKA (reference sequence). V trimming: 5 bases; J trimming: 6 bases; junction bases outside the gene matches: 4. This CDR3 has 13 residues. CDR3 protein: CSAHRTSGNEQFF. CDR3 coding DNA: TGCAGTGCTCATCGGACTAGCGGCAATGAGCAGTTCTTC.

The CDR3: CASSPTTGVNSPLHF. CDR3 nucleotides: TGTGCCAGCAGCCCCACGACAGGCGTTAATTCACCCCTCCACTTT. V gene TRBV7-9 combines with J gene TRBJ1-6; D may be TRBD1 (6 bases). The CDR3 contains 15 residues. V lost 5 bases and J 6 bases, leaving 14 bases between the germline ends. CDR1 and CDR2 (germline): SEHNR, FQNEAQ (reference sequence).

The gene calls are TRBV9 and TRBJ2-1; a possible D gene is TRBD2 (5 bases). The CDR3 is 14 residues long. V lost 0 bases and J lost 10, with 14 bases in between. Per the germline V gene, CDR1 is SGDLS and CDR2 is YYNGEE. CDR3 DNA sequence: TGTGCCAGCAGCGTAGGCCCACCGAGCGGAGAGCAGTTCTTC. This translates into CASSVGPPSGEQFF.